This T cell receptor (beta chain) was captured by sequencing in a study of shared clonotypes between healthy human individuals. Findings and caveats of the study: Only blood was sampled; tissue repertoires likely differ. Among donors, clonotype sharing was expected to be affected by sequencing depth.

The length of the CDR3 is 15 residues. Germline V gene data show CDR1 as SEHNR and CDR2 as FQNEAQ (reference sequence). V was shortened by 1 base and J by 9 bases, with 19 bases between the two germline ends. Among the donors, all were Caucasian adults who lived in Nashville, Tennessee. In the original analysis: With immunoSEQ giving junction-only sequences and no quality scores, filtering differed. TCRdb's table, derived via immunoSEQ multiplex PCR, lists solely in-frame clones and lacks some. D and trimming were read from the DNA, whereas the V and J calls and clone size are those reported in that table. Here the sample spans around 500,000 clones, over 70% being singletons. A few counts support this clone. As yet, its antigen is unknown.

This chain uses TRBV7-9 with TRBJ2-7, with TRBD2 as a possible D gene (6 bases). This sequence originates from a woman aged 40-49 years in good health. Some clones in this sample may be carry-over from other donors' samples. Sequenced: PBMCs. The CDR3 region has the DNA TGTGCCAGCAGCTTAGGGGGGGACGGTAATGACGCGCAGTACTTC. It is translated as CASSLGGDGNDAQYF. The complete variable domain, with remaining parts taken from reference TRBV7-9 and TRBJ2-7, reads DTGVSQNPRHKITKRGQNVTFRCDPISEHNRLYWYRQTLGQGPEFLTYFQNEAQLEKSRLLSDRFSAERPKGSFSTLEIQRTEQGDSAMYLCASSLGGDGNDAQYFGPGTRLTVT.